The next 32 T cell receptor beta chains were all read from a single sample in a study of OX40 agonist ivuxolimab in advanced cancers. The protocol was immunoSEQ multiplex PCR, while the TCRdb copy is restricted to in-frame clones and leaves out a portion. The profile shows around 81,000 clones, roughly 90% of them singletons. Sequencing used CD4+ or CD8+ T cells sorted from blood, obtained in a trial of the OX40 agonist ivuxolimab. These receptors were collected from an adult with an advanced solid tumor such as melanoma, head and neck, liver or kidney cancer.

This chain links TRBV27 with TRBJ2-5; no reliable D call. V gave up 3 bases and J gave up 1 base, with 0 bases separating them. The CDR3 totals 11 residues. Germline V CDR1 and CDR2: MNHEY, SMNVEV (reference sequence). The CDR3 loop reads CASSFQETQYF. In DNA, the CDR3 is TGTGCCAGCAGTTTCCAAGAGACCCAGTACTTC.

V usage is TRBV30 and J usage is TRBJ2-3, with D possibly being TRBD1 (6 bases). The CDR3 extends over 14 amino acids. Germline V gene data show CDR1 as GTSNPN and CDR2 as SVGIG (reference sequence). V was clipped by 3 bases and J by 3 bases, with 13 bases between them. The CDR3 region has the DNA TGTGCCTGGAGCCACGAGGGGGTTACAGATACGCAGTATTTT. As protein: CAWSHEGVTDTQYF.

The chain links TRBV7-9 to TRBJ2-3, with 13 bases fitting TRBD2. V gave up 5 bases and J gave up 6 bases; unmatched junction bases: 8. Looked up from germline, CDR1 is SEHNR and CDR2 is FQNEAQ (reference sequence). The length of the CDR3 is 16 residues. The CDR3 DNA sequence: TGTGCCAGCAGCGTAGGACTAGCGGGAGAGTCGGATACGCAGTATTTT. This sequence encodes CASSVGLAGESDTQYF.

The V gene is TRBV30, the J gene TRBJ2-2, with D unresolved. Per the germline V gene, CDR1 is GTSNPN and CDR2 is SVGIG (reference sequence). Trimming stripped 0 bases from V and 2 bases from J, with 4 bases between. This CDR3 has 13 residues. CDR3 protein: CAWSVQNTGELFF. The CDR3 DNA reads as TGTGCCTGGAGTGTACAAAACACCGGGGAGCTGTTTTTT. Complete variable domain (other parts from reference TRBV30 and TRBJ2-2): SQTIHQWPATLVQPVGSPLSLECTVEGTSNPNLYWYRQAAGRGLQLLFYSVGIGQISSEVPQNLSASRPQDRQFILSSKKLLLSDSGFYLCAWSVQNTGELFFGEGSRLTVL.

The chain links TRBV6-6 to TRBJ1-5; TRBD1 aligns across 7 bases. This CDR3 is 14 amino acids long. V lost 6 bases to trimming and J lost 6 bases; unmatched junction nucleotides: 8. Germline V CDR1 and CDR2: MNHNY, SVGAGI (reference sequence). This CDR3 is CASRWGEGAQPQHF. The CDR3 DNA reads as TGTGCCAGCAGATGGGGAGAGGGGGCTCAGCCCCAGCATTTT.

The CDR3 sequence: CASSLRQTPLHF. CDR3 in DNA: TGTGCCAGCAGCTTGCGACAGACACCCCTCCACTTT. The genes are TRBV5-6 and TRBJ1-6; D is possibly TRBD1 (5 bases). V lost 1 base to trimming and J lost 11 bases, with 7 bases between them. The CDR3 totals 12 residues. The V gene's germline CDR1 is SGHDT and CDR2 YYEEEE. Supplemented by reference TRBV5-6 and TRBJ1-6, the full variable domain reads DAGVTQSPTHLIKTRGQQVTLRCSPKSGHDTVSWYQQALGQGPQFIFQYYEEEERQRGNFPDRFSGHQFPNYSSELNVNALLLGDSALYLCASSLRQTPLHFGNGTRLTVT.

The chain employs TRBV11-2 and TRBJ2-7; 8 nucleotides align to TRBD1. Germline values: CDR1 SGHAT, CDR2 FQNNGV. V lost 6 bases to trimming and J lost 3 bases; unmatched junction nucleotides: 10. This CDR3 is built from 15 residues. CDR3 residues: CASRYRGVMDYEQYF. The DNA of the CDR3 is TGTGCCAGCAGATACAGGGGGGTGATGGACTACGAGCAGTACTTC.

This clone was counted a single time. The chain carries TRBV5-1 and TRBJ1-2; 7 bases agree with TRBD1. Germline V gives CDR1 SGHRS, CDR2 YFSETQ. The CDR3 covers 14 residues. V trimming: 3 bases; J trimming: 9 bases; junction bases outside the gene matches: 11. CDR3 residues: CASSSGGTVRSYTF. The CDR3 nucleotides read TGCGCCAGCAGCTCGGGAGGGACAGTCAGAAGCTACACCTTC.

The rearrangement joins TRBV5-1 to TRBJ1-5, with 9 bases lining up with TRBD1. J lost 5 bases, V lost 0 bases, and 3 bases had no gene match. The CDR3 extends over 15 amino acids. Per germline, CDR1 SGHRS and CDR2 YFSETQ. DNA of the CDR3: TGCGCCAGCAGCTTGGCAACAGGGGGCGATCAGCCCCAGCATTTT. Its protein product is CASSLATGGDQPQHF.

The chain carries TRBV27 and TRBJ2-1; 9 nucleotides match TRBD2. J was trimmed by 7 bases and V by 5 bases; bases with no gene match: 12. The CDR3 sequence is 16 residues long. Germline CDR1 reads MNHEY; CDR2 reads SMNVEV (reference sequence). In DNA form, the CDR3 reads TGTGCCAGCAGTCCCCTCGGCGGGAGGGTAGGTAATGAGCAGTTCTTC. This sequence encodes CASSPLGGRVGNEQFF.

The chain joins TRBV28 to TRBJ1-1, with a weak D call TRBD1 (5 bases). The CDR3 consists of 13 residues. Trimming cost V 5 bases and J 5 bases, with 12 bases left between them. Germline CDR1 MDHEN, CDR2 SYDVKM. The CDR3 nucleotides are TGTGCCAGCAGTCCCAGGGAAGGGACTGAAGCTTTCTTT. Translated, it gives CASSPREGTEAFF.

The rearrangement joins TRBV30 to TRBJ2-3, with TRBD2 identical over 8 bases. Losses at the gene ends were 4 bases for V and 2 bases for J; bases not matched to a gene: 5. The CDR3 spans 14 residues. Germline V lookup: CDR1 GTSNPN, CDR2 SVGIG (reference sequence). CDR3 nucleotide sequence: TGTGCCTGGAAAACTAGCGGATCCACAGATACGCAGTATTTT. Amino acid sequence: CAWKTSGSTDTQYF.

As for this clone: Its ends do not fully match the called genes, so a read error is possible. The chain employs TRBV19 and TRBJ1-5, with a tentative D call TRBD1 (5 bases). This CDR3 is built from 13 residues. Germline V gives CDR1 LNHDA, CDR2 SQIVND (reference sequence). Written as DNA, the CDR3 is TGTGCCAGCAATCGTGGGGGAAATCTGCCCCAGCATTTT. Translation: CASNRGGNLPQHF.

This chain connects TRBV5-1 to TRBJ2-7, with D possibly TRBD2 on 6 matching bases. CDR3 length: 15 amino acids. The germline V gene encodes CDR1 SGHRS and CDR2 YFSETQ. Trimming took 0 bases from V and 4 from J, leaving 14 bases between them. The chain's CDR3 is CASSLDAGRFYEQYF. The DNA for the CDR3 is TGCGCCAGCAGCTTGGATGCGGGGCGCTTTTACGAGCAGTACTTC.

This chain joins TRBV5-4 and TRBJ2-1, with TRBD2 matching 7 bases. V trimming: 0 bases; J trimming: 12 bases; junction bases outside the gene matches: 12. The germline V gene encodes CDR1 SGHNT and CDR2 YYREEE (reference sequence). There are 15 residues in the CDR3. CDR3 bases: TGTGCCAGCAGCTTGGCCAGACTAGCCCAAGAGACGCAGTTCTTC. This sequence encodes CASSLARLAQETQFF.

This clone was seen once. For the CDR3, the DNA is TGTGCCAGCAGCCTCAACCTATTCGGGGAGCTGTTTTTT. It encodes CASSLNLFGELFF. The genes are TRBV7-3 and TRBJ2-2; D uncertain. This CDR3 has 13 residues. Germline V CDR1 and CDR2: SGHTA, FQGTGA. V was cut by 5 bases and J by 7 bases, with 11 bases left in between.

This chain links TRBV5-1 with TRBJ1-3; a possible D gene is TRBD1 (5 bases). The CDR3 loop spans 14 amino acids. Trimming took 4 bases from V and 3 from J, leaving 11 bases between them. Germline-derived CDR1 and CDR2 are SGHRS and YFSETQ. The CDR3 sequence is CASSLTGGGNTIYF. Here the CDR3 DNA reads TGCGCCAGCAGCCTAACAGGCGGTGGAAACACCATATATTTT.

The chain recombines TRBV5-6 with TRBJ2-5; the D gene is possibly TRBD2 (6 bases). Trimming left V 1 base short and J 5 bases short, with 15 bases between. The germline gives CDR1 SGHDT, CDR2 YYEEEE. There are 15 residues in the CDR3. CDR3 in DNA: TGTGCCAGCAGCTTGTGGGAGGCGGTTTGGGAGACCCAGTACTTC. This gives the protein CASSLWEAVWETQYF.

The chain carries TRBV7-6 and TRBJ2-3; 12 bases are a match to TRBD2. Per the germline V gene, CDR1 is SGHVS and CDR2 is FNYEAQ. J lost 5 bases, V lost 1 base, and 4 bases had no gene match. The CDR3 sequence is 16 residues long. The CDR3: CASSLVLAGGRDTQYF. The CDR3 bases are TGTGCCAGCAGCTTAGTACTAGCGGGAGGTAGAGATACGCAGTATTTT.

This CDR3 reads CASSRTSGYYNEQFF. CDR3 bases: TGTGCCAGCAGCCGGACTAGCGGTTACTACAATGAGCAGTTCTTC. This sequence joins TRBV7-9 and TRBJ2-1; 10 bases align to TRBD2. With 5 bases clipped from V and 3 bases from J, the junction kept 4 bases outside the gene matches. CDR1 is SEHNR and CDR2 is FQNEAQ in the germline V gene (reference sequence). The CDR3 totals 15 residues. The whole variable domain, remainder taken from reference TRBV7-9 and TRBJ2-1, is DTGVSQNPRHKITKRGQNVTFRCDPISEHNRLYWYRQTLGQGPEFLTYFQNEAQLEKSRLLSDRFSAERPKGSFSTLEIQRTEQGDSAMYLCASSRTSGYYNEQFFGPGTRLTVL.

The chain uses TRBV7-8 and TRBJ2-5; 13 bases align to TRBD2. The CDR3 has 14 residues. Looked up from germline, CDR1 is SGHVS and CDR2 is FQNEAQ. After removal of 3 bases from V and 11 bases from J, the junction contained 6 bases not matched to a gene. The CDR3 reads CASSLPGLAGEQYF. The CDR3 DNA sequence: TGTGCCAGCAGCTTGCCTGGACTAGCGGGGGAGCAGTACTTC.

The CDR3 region has the DNA TGTGCCAGCAGCCGGACAGGGGGAGACACCGGGGAGCTGTTTTTT. Residues: CASSRTGGDTGELFF. The V and J genes are TRBV28 and TRBJ2-2, with 10 bases that match TRBD1. The CDR3 is 15 residues long. Germline-derived CDR1 and CDR2 are MDHEN and SYDVKM. The ends lost 6 bases at V and 3 bases at J; junction bases unmatched: 4.

The J gene is TRBJ2-7, the V gene TRBV5-1; 9 bases are a match to TRBD1. Germline V gives CDR1 SGHRS, CDR2 YFSETQ. The CDR3 contains 17 residues. The ends lost 2 bases at V and 9 bases at J; junction bases unmatched: 18. The CDR3 DNA reads as TGCGCCAGCAGCTTAAAAGGCGGTGGGACAGGGAGTAAAGGGCAGTACTTC. This encodes CASSLKGGGTGSKGQYF.

The V gene is TRBV6-5, the J gene TRBJ2-7; 11 bases are a match to TRBD1. CDR1 is MNHEY, CDR2 SVGAGI, per germline. The V segment lost 5 bases and the J segment 9 bases; nucleotides outside the gene matches: 12. This CDR3 spans 15 amino acids. The DNA of the CDR3 is TGTGCCAGCAGTCAATCCGGGACAGGGGGTTTCGGGCAGTACTTC. It specifies CASSQSGTGGFGQYF.

This clone came up a few times. V usage is TRBV10-3 and J usage is TRBJ2-3, with D perhaps being TRBD1 or TRBD2 (6 bases each). The CDR3 is 15 amino acids. Germline lookup yields CDR1 ENHRY and CDR2 SYGVKD. V was trimmed by 5 bases and J by 6 bases, leaving 18 bases between them. CDR3: CAISPVGAGIDTQYF. CDR3 nucleotide sequence: TGTGCCATCAGTCCCGTGGGGGCGGGAATCGATACGCAGTATTTT.

The rearrangement links TRBV18 to TRBJ1-4, with D possibly TRBD1 on 5 matching bases. Trimming removed 4 bases at V and 8 bases at J, with 11 bases between. This CDR3 region has 13 residues. The V gene's germline CDR1 is KGHSH and CDR2 LQKENI. The CDR3 protein is CASSLGTAEKLFF. In DNA, the CDR3 is TGTGCCAGCTCACTCGGGACCGCCGAAAAACTGTTTTTT.

The chain is built from TRBV18 and TRBJ2-7; no firm D call. CDR1 is KGHSH and CDR2 is LQKENI in the germline V gene. Deletions cut 6 bases from V and 7 bases from J, with 16 bases between. The CDR3 consists of 13 residues. CDR3 nucleotide sequence: TGTGCCAGCTCCACTTACGGGCCTGAGGAGCAGTACTTC. Translated, it gives CASSTYGPEEQYF.

The chain combines TRBV11-2 with TRBJ2-1; D is undetermined. Germline loops: CDR1 SGHAT, CDR2 FQNNGV. This CDR3 is 15 amino acids long. V lost 3 bases and J lost 5, with 14 bases in between. The CDR3, as DNA: TGTGCCAGCAGCTTTTTGGTTACCCCGAACAATGAGCAGTTCTTC. Encoded protein: CASSFLVTPNNEQFF.

The V and J genes are TRBV5-1 and TRBJ2-2, with 8 bases lining up with TRBD1. Germline values: CDR1 SGHRS, CDR2 YFSETQ. CDR3 length: 16 residues. V lost 5 bases, J lost 1 base, and 7 bases stayed unmatched. CDR3 region: CASSSRGTGNTGELFF. In DNA, the CDR3 is TGCGCCAGCAGTTCTAGGGGGACAGGGAACACCGGGGAGCTGTTTTTT.

CDR3: CASSSQENTEAFF. The CDR3 nucleotides are TGTGCCAGCAGCTCGCAGGAGAACACTGAAGCTTTCTTT. The rearrangement uses TRBV7-3 and TRBJ1-1; no clear D. The CDR3 has 13 residues. Per the germline V gene, CDR1 is SGHTA and CDR2 is FQGTGA. Trimming left V 4 bases short and J 1 base short, with 7 bases between.

This clone is a singleton in its sample. V and J are TRBV25-1 and TRBJ2-5; 7 bases are shared with TRBD2. The V gene's germline CDR1 is MGHDK and CDR2 SYGVNS. CDR3 length equals 14 residues. With 5 bases clipped from V and 5 bases from J, the junction kept 8 bases outside the gene matches. The CDR3 DNA is TGTGCCAGCAGTCCTGGGAGGGCTCGGGAGACCCAGTACTTC. Protein: CASSPGRARETQYF.

The chain couples TRBV5-1 to TRBJ1-1; D is perhaps TRBD1 (6 bases). The CDR3 is 14 residues long. V gave up 5 bases and J gave up 0 bases, with 11 bases separating them. CDR1 SGHRS and CDR2 YFSETQ come from the germline V gene. The CDR3 DNA sequence: TGCGCCAGCAGGGTTGCAGGGGTGAACACTGAAGCTTTCTTT. Its protein is CASRVAGVNTEAFF. The whole variable domain, remainder taken from reference TRBV5-1 and TRBJ1-1, is KAGVTQTPRYLIKTRGQQVTLSCSPISGHRSVSWYQQTPGQGLQFLFEYFSETQRNKGNFPGRFSGRQFSNSRSEMNVSTLELGDSALYLCASRVAGVNTEAFFGQGTRLTVV.